The present T cell receptor beta chain was sequenced within a study of T cells in Graves' hyperthyroidism and ophthalmopathy. Overall study results and limits: Clonotypes that were expanded in thyroid above 0.001 mostly appeared in blood too.

Germline V gene sequence: CDR1 GTSNPN, CDR2 SVGIG (reference sequence). This CDR3 spans 10 amino acids. V lost 7 bases to trimming and J lost 9 bases, with 10 bases between them. This clonotype was counted ten times or more. As yet, its antigen is unknown. Amplified TCR beta CDR3 regions came from RNA transcripts. During a first-round RT-PCR of the TCR CDR3, the HTBI primer set was used. In TCRdb, the multiplex PCR reads were re-called with MiXCR into one record per CDR3 protein. In the table there are fewer than 500,000 distinct CDR3 sequences, 13% to 15% of which are singletons. Source material: blood. V and J are TRBV30 and TRBJ2-1; a possible D gene is TRBD1 (5 bases). This clonotype was sampled from a woman aged 30 to 39 with Graves' ophthalmopathy. The CDR3 sequence is CASRQGEQFF. CDR3 DNA sequence: TGTGCCTCGCGGCAGGGTGAGCAGTTCTTC.